The clone carrying this T cell receptor beta chain was seen more than once but under ten times. Its antigen is currently unknown. This specimen comes from a study of identical twins. General study results and limits: Fewer insertions marked abundant cord blood beta clonotypes; young adult naive trended weakly, memory not at all. Zero-insertion results could be subject to partial confounding by invariant MAIT and iNKT cells.

TCRdb processed the 5' RACE reads anew with MiXCR; each CDR3 protein has one entry. The sample includes 650,000 to 800,000 distinct CDR3 sequences, more than 6.5% of them seen just once. These records were also assigned to another study, of yellow fever vaccine responses in identical twins.

This TCR was recovered from a woman aged 18-29 years in good health. The sequencing input was PBMCs.

The CDR3 bases are TGCGCCAGCAGCCAAGTGATTCAGCGGGGTTCTAATGAGCAGTTCTTC. It specifies CASSQVIQRGSNEQFF. This chain connects TRBV4-1 to TRBJ2-1; the match to TRBD2 covers 7 bases. Germline assignment: CDR1 MGHRA and CDR2 YSYEKL. The CDR3 contains 16 residues. The junction had 10 bases not matched to a gene; V was cut back by 1 base and J by 7 bases.